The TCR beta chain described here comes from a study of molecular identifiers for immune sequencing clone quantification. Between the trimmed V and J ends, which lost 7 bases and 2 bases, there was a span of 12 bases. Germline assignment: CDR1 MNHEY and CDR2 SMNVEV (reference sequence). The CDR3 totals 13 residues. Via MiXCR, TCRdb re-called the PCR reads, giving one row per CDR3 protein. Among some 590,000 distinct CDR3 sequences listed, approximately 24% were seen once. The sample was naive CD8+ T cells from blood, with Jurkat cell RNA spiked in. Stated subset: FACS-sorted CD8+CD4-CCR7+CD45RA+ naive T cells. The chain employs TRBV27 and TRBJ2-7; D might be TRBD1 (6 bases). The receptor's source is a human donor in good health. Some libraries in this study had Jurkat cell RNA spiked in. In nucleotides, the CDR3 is TGTGCCAGCACCGACAGGCAGACCTACGAGCAGTACTTC. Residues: CASTDRQTYEQYF.